These T cell receptor beta chains were read from a single sample in a study of Graves' ophthalmopathy and Graves' hyperthyroidism. TCRdb ran MiXCR on the multiplex PCR reads and lists one entry per CDR3 protein. The data contain around 1,200,000 distinct CDR3 sequences, 35% to 45% of them singletons. Specimen: peripheral blood or thyroid tissue (not recorded which). Receptors were obtained from an adult man with Graves' hyperthyroidism. Each CDR3 is given with its conserved first and last residue. D genes are given only for firm matches. Where a row states a size, it is once, few, many or the class of an expanded clone; other rows omit it.

TRBJ2-7,TRBD1,.,TRBV28,CASSPGTAAFEQYF,TGTGCCAGCAGCCCCGGGACAGCAGCCTTCGAGCAGTACTTC
TRBJ1-5,.,few,TRBV2,CASSVHGRSNQPQHF,TGTGCCAGCAGTGTGCACGGACGTAGCAATCAGCCCCAGCATTTT
TRBJ2-7,TRBD1,many,TRBV5-6,CASTFGQGTYEQYF,TGTGCCAGCACTTTTGGACAGGGGACCTACGAGCAGTACTTC
TRBJ1-4,.,.,TRBV5-1,CASSLESALRGEELFF,TGCGCCAGCAGCTTGGAATCCGCCCTACGGGGCGAAGAACTGTTTTTT
TRBJ2-7,TRBD1,few,TRBV2,CASSGTGKPYEQYF,TGTGCCAGCAGCGGGACAGGCAAACCCTACGAGCAGTACTTC
TRBJ2-2,.,.,TRBV29-1,CSVEGGLNTGELFF,TGCAGCGTTGAAGGGGGACTGAACACCGGGGAGCTGTTTTTT
TRBJ1-2,.,.,TRBV6-1,CASRFPSAYGYTF,TGTGCCAGCAGATTTCCGTCGGCATATGGCTACACCTTC
TRBJ1-5,.,.,TRBV12-3/TRBV12-4,CASERRGIYQPQHF,TGTGCCAGCGAAAGACGGGGTATTTATCAGCCCCAGCATTTT
TRBJ1-4,.,many,TRBV15,CATSRDPGEEKLFF,TGTGCCACCAGCAGAGATCCCGGGGAAGAAAAACTGTTTTTT
TRBJ2-5,TRBD2,.,TRBV10-3,CATLDPSGSETQYF,TGTGCCACCCTGGACCCTAGCGGGAGCGAGACCCAGTACTTC
TRBJ1-6,.,.,TRBV10-3,CASSYQALFGSPLHF,TGTGCCAGCAGTTACCAGGCACTTTTCGGTTCACCCCTCCACTTT
TRBJ2-5,TRBD1,many,TRBV7-2,CASSLGGSLETQYF,TGTGCCAGCAGCCTAGGGGGCAGCCTTGAGACCCAGTACTTC
TRBJ2-5,.,few,TRBV7-2,CASNQGGGEETQYF,TGTGCCAGCAATCAAGGAGGGGGGGAAGAGACCCAGTACTTC
TRBJ1-1,.,many,TRBV9,CASSPQGLGLENTEAFF,TGTGCCAGCAGCCCCCAGGGTTTAGGGTTGGAGAACACTGAAGCTTTCTTT
TRBJ1-1,.,many,TRBV5-6,CASSLDNKVNTEAFF,TGTGCCAGCAGCTTGGATAATAAGGTGAACACTGAAGCTTTCTTT
TRBJ2-6,.,many,TRBV5-4,CASSPGDANVLTF,TGTGCCAGCAGCCCCGGGGATGCCAACGTCCTGACTTTC
TRBJ1-2,.,many,TRBV7-8,CASSLFPGLHGYTF,TGTGCCAGCAGCTTGTTCCCAGGGTTGCATGGCTACACCTTC
TRBJ2-7,TRBD1,once,TRBV2,CASSDTGGQGSYEQYF,TGTGCCAGCAGTGATACGGGGGGACAGGGGTCCTACGAGCAGTACTTC
TRBJ2-7,.,many,TRBV5-1,CASSPGSFPYEQYF,TGCGCCAGCAGCCCAGGGTCTTTCCCCTACGAGCAGTACTTC
TRBJ1-5,.,.,TRBV4-1,CASSQVKRSSNQPQHF,TGCGCCAGCAGCCAAGTGAAGCGGTCTAGCAATCAGCCCCAGCATTTT
TRBJ1-5,.,many,TRBV19,CASSIVRRGEGRGHQPQHF,TGTGCCAGTAGTATAGTACGTCGCGGGGAAGGCAGGGGCCATCAGCCCCAGCATTTT
TRBJ2-6,.,.,TRBV10-3,CAISATGNSGANVLTF,TGTGCCATCAGTGCAACAGGAAACTCTGGGGCCAACGTCCTGACTTTC
TRBJ2-2,.,many,TRBV7-3,CASSPPAGEVTGELFF,TGTGCCAGCAGCCCGCCGGCAGGGGAGGTAACCGGGGAGCTGTTTTTT
TRBJ2-6,.,.,TRBV10-3,CAISVWRAGANVLTF,TGTGCCATCAGTGTTTGGAGGGCTGGGGCCAACGTCCTGACTTTC
TRBJ1-6,TRBD1,many,TRBV7-2,CASSLGGTASYNSPLHF,TGTGCCAGCAGCTTAGGGGGGACAGCCTCCTATAATTCACCCCTCCACTTT
TRBJ1-2,.,.,TRBV25-1,CASSSYSSNQNFRYTF,TGTGCCAGCAGCAGTTACTCATCGAATCAGAACTTTCGCTACACCTTC
TRBJ1-6,.,many,TRBV25-1,CASSESWWVSPLHF,TGTGCCAGCAGTGAATCTTGGTGGGTTTCACCCCTCCACTTT
TRBJ1-2,.,.,TRBV7-2,CASSFNAGYGYTF,TGTGCCAGCAGCTTCAACGCGGGGTATGGCTACACCTTC
TRBJ1-1,.,.,TRBV25-1,CASSEGGSNTEAFF,TGTGCCAGCAGTGAGGGTGGCTCTAACACTGAAGCTTTCTTT
TRBJ1-4,.,few,TRBV4-3,CASSQVIRGENEKLFF,TGCGCCAGCAGCCAAGTAATAAGAGGGGAGAATGAAAAACTGTTTTTT
TRBJ1-6,.,.,TRBV7-9,CASSSARGSPLHF,TGTGCCAGCAGCTCAGCCCGGGGTTCACCCCTCCACTTT
TRBJ1-6,.,many,TRBV11-2,CASRLRGMADSPLHF,TGTGCAAGCAGGCTGAGGGGAATGGCGGATTCACCCCTCCACTTT
TRBJ1-1,TRBD1,.,TRBV25-1,CARDGGGGMNTEAFF,TGTGCTAGAGATGGGGGAGGGGGCATGAACACTGAAGCTTTCTTT
TRBJ2-2,.,few,TRBV6-1,CASSEAPGRGELFF,TGTGCCAGCAGTGAAGCGCCAGGACGCGGGGAGCTGTTTTTT
TRBJ1-1,TRBD1,.,TRBV6-5,CASRRDRDVGTEAFF,TGTGCCAGCAGGAGGGACAGGGACGTTGGCACTGAAGCTTTCTTT
TRBJ1-4,.,few,TRBV18,CASSAQANEKLFF,TGTGCCAGCTCAGCTCAGGCAAATGAAAAACTGTTTTTT
TRBJ2-5,.,.,TRBV7-8,CASSWRVWQGEAETQYF,TGTGCCAGCAGCTGGAGGGTCTGGCAGGGGGAAGCAGAGACCCAGTACTTC
TRBJ2-2,.,.,TRBV10-3,CASSESGEDTGELFF,TGTGCCAGCAGTGAGTCGGGGGAAGACACCGGGGAGCTGTTTTTT
TRBJ1-2,.,.,TRBV6-1,CASCLLANYGYTF,TGTGCCAGCTGCCTCTTAGCTAACTATGGCTACACCTTC
TRBJ1-4,TRBD1,many,TRBV15,CATSRARTGLEKLFF,TGTGCCACCAGCAGAGCACGGACAGGGCTTGAAAAACTGTTTTTT
TRBJ1-1,.,many,TRBV20-1,CSATSAQQNFYLNTEAFF,TGCAGTGCTACAAGCGCCCAGCAAAACTTCTACTTGAACACTGAAGCTTTCTTT
TRBJ1-5,.,.,TRBV4-1,CASSQEIGGNSNQPQHF,TGCGCCAGCAGCCAAGAAATTGGCGGGAATAGCAATCAGCCCCAGCATTTT
TRBJ2-6,.,many,TRBV7-9,CAGGRAGANVLTF,TGTGCCGGGGGGCGCGCTGGGGCCAACGTCCTGACTTTC
TRBJ2-3,.,.,TRBV20-1,CSARGDTQYF,TGCAGTGCTAGGGGGGATACGCAGTATTTT
TRBJ1-5,.,few,TRBV2,CASSGSRKPQHF,TGTGCCAGCTCGGGGTCCCGCAAGCCCCAGCATTTT
TRBJ2-7,TRBD1,few,TRBV6-6,CASSYSRTGGHEQYF,TGTGCCAGCAGTTACTCCCGGACAGGGGGCCACGAGCAGTACTTC
TRBJ2-7,TRBD1,.,TRBV29-1,CTDYGDRGQYEQYF,TGCACCGACTACGGGGACAGGGGGCAATACGAGCAGTACTTC
TRBJ1-1,.,many,TRBV12-3/TRBV12-4,CASTRGRVWNTEAFF,TGTGCCAGCACCCGCGGAAGGGTTTGGAACACTGAAGCTTTCTTT
TRBJ2-5,.,few,TRBV5-6,CASSLDWLGETQYF,TGTGCCAGCAGCTTGGACTGGCTCGGGGAGACCCAGTACTTC
TRBJ1-2,.,.,TRBV25-1,CASSEFLWFGYTF,TGTGCCAGCAGTGAATTTTTGTGGTTTGGCTACACCTTC
TRBJ1-3,.,few,TRBV11-1,CASSQGQARYSGNTIYF,TGTGCCAGCAGCCAAGGACAAGCCCGTTACTCTGGAAACACCATATATTTT
TRBJ2-5,TRBD2,.,TRBV25-1,CASSFSGVAGVTQYF,TGTGCCAGCAGTTTCTCGGGGGTAGCGGGAGTAACCCAGTACTTC